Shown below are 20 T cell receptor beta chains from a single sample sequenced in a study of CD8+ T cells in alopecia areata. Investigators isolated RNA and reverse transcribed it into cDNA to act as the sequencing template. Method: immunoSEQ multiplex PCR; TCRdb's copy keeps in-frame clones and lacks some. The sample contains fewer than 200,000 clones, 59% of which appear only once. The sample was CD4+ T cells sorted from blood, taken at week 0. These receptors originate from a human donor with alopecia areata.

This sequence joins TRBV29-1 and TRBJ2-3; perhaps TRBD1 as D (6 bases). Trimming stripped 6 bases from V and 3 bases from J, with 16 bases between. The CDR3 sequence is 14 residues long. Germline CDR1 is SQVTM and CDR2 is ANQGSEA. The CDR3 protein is CSVAQGQSTDTQYF. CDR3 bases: TGCAGCGTGGCGCAAGGACAGAGTACAGATACGCAGTATTTT.

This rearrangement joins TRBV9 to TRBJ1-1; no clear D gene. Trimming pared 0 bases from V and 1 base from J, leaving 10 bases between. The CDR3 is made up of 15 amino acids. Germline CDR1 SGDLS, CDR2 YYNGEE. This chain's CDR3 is CASSVGQRANTEAFF. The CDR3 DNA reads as TGTGCCAGCAGCGTAGGCCAGCGAGCGAACACTGAAGCTTTCTTT.

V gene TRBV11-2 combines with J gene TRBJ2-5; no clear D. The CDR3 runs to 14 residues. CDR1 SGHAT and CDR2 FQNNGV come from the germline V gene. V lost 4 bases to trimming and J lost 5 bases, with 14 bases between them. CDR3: CASSSPPTGETQYF. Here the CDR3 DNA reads TGTGCCAGCAGCTCCCCACCAACTGGGGAGACCCAGTACTTC.

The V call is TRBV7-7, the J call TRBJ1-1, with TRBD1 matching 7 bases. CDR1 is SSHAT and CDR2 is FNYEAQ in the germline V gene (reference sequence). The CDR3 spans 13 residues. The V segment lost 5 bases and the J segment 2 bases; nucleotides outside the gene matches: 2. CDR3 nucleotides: TGTGCCAGCAGCGCAGGGGGTAACACTGAAGCTTTCTTT. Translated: CASSAGGNTEAFF. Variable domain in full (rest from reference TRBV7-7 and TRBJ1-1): GAGVSQSPRYKVTKRGQDVTLRCDPISSHATLYWYQQALGQGPEFLTYFNYEAQPDKSGLPSDRFSAERPEGSISTLTIQRTEQRDSAMYRCASSAGGNTEAFFGQGTRLTVV.

The CDR3 nucleotides read TGTGCCAGCAGTACGGGACAGGGGGCAGGCACCATATATTTT. It is translated as CASSTGQGAGTIYF. V and J are TRBV6-5 and TRBJ1-3; 12 nucleotides align to TRBD1. With 5 bases clipped from V and 9 bases from J, the junction kept 5 bases outside the gene matches. Germline CDR1 reads MNHEY; CDR2 reads SVGAGI. This CDR3 contains 14 residues.

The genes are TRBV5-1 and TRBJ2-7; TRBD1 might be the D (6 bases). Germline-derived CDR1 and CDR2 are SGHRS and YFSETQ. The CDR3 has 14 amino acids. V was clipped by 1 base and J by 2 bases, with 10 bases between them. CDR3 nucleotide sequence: TGCGCCAGCAGCTTGACAGGGACCCCCTACGAGCAGTACTTC. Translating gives CASSLTGTPYEQYF.

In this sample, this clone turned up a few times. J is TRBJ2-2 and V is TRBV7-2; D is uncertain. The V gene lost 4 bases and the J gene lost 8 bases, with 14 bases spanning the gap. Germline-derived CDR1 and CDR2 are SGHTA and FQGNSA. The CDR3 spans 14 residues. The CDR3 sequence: CASSSQRPLGELFF. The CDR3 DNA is TGTGCCAGCAGCTCACAGCGTCCCCTTGGGGAGCTGTTTTTT.

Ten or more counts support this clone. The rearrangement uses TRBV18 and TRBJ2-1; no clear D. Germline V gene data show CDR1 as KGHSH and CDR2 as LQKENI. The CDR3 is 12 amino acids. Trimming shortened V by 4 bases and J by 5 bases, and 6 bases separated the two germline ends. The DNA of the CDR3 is TGTGCCAGCTCACTTCGGGACAATGAGCAGTTCTTC. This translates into CASSLRDNEQFF.

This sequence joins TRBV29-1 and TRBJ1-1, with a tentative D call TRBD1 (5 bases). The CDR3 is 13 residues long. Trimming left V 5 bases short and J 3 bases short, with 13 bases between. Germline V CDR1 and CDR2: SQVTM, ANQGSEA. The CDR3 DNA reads TGCAGCGTTATTCGGACAACATACACTGAAGCTTTCTTT. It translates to CSVIRTTYTEAFF.

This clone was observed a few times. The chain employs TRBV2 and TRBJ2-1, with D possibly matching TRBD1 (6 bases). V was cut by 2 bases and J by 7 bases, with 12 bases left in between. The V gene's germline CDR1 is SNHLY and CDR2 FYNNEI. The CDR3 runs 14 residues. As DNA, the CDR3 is TGTGCCAGCAGTGAAAACGTCGGGACAAATGAGCAGTTCTTC. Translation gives CASSENVGTNEQFF.

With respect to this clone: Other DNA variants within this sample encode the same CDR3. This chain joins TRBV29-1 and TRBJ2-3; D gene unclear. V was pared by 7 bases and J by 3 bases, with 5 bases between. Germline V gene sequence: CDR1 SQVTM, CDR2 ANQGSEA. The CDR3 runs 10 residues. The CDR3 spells CSGGTDTQYF. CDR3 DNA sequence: TGCAGCGGAGGAACAGATACGCAGTATTTT.

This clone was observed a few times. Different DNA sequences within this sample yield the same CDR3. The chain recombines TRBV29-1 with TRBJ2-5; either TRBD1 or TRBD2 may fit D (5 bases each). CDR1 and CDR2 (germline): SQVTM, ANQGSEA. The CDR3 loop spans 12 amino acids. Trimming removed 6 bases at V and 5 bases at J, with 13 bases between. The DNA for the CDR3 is TGCAGCGTGGGACCCTCCGGGGAGACCCAGTACTTC. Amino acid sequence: CSVGPSGETQYF.

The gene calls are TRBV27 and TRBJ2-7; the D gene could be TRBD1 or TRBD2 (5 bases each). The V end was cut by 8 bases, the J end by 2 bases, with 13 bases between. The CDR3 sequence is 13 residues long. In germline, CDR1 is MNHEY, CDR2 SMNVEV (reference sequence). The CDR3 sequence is CASGRDGAYEQYF. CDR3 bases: TGTGCCAGCGGCCGGGACGGCGCCTACGAGCAGTACTTC.

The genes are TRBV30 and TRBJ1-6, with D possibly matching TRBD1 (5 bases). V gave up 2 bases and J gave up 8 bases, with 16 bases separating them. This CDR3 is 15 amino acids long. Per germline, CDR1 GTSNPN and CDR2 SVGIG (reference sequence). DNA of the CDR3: TGTGCCTGGAGTTTGATTACCTCGGGGGATTCACCCCTCCACTTT. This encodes CAWSLITSGDSPLHF.

The CDR3 is CAWSDQGLGPTRIYGYTF. Written as DNA, the CDR3 is TGTGCCTGGAGTGACCAGGGTCTAGGACCTACGCGAATTTATGGCTACACCTTC. The chain recombines TRBV30 with TRBJ1-2, with D possibly being TRBD1 (5 bases). Trimming cost V 1 base and J 5 bases, with 26 bases left between them. The CDR3 has 18 residues. Germline V gene sequence: CDR1 GTSNPN, CDR2 SVGIG (reference sequence). The whole variable domain, remainder taken from reference TRBV30 and TRBJ1-2, is SQTIHQWPATLVQPVGSPLSLECTVEGTSNPNLYWYRQAAGRGLQLLFYSVGIGQISSEVPQNLSASRPQDRQFILSSKKLLLSDSGFYLCAWSDQGLGPTRIYGYTFGSGTRLTVV.

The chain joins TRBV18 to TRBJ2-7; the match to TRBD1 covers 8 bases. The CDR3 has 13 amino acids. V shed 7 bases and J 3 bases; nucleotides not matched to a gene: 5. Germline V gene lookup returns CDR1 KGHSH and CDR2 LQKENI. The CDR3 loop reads CASFPGQVYEQYF. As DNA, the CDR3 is TGTGCCAGCTTCCCGGGACAGGTCTACGAGCAGTACTTC.

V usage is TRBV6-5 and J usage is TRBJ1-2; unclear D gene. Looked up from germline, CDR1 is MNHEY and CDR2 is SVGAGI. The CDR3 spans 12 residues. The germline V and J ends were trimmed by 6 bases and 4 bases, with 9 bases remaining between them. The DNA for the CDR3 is TGTGCCAGCAGGACGCTCTCCTATGGCTACACCTTC. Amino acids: CASRTLSYGYTF.

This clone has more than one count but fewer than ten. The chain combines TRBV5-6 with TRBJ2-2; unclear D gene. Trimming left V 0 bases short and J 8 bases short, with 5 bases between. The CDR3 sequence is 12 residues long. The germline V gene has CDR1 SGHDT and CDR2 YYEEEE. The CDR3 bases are TGTGCCAGCAGCTTGGATGAGGGGGAGCTGTTTTTT. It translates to CASSLDEGELFF.

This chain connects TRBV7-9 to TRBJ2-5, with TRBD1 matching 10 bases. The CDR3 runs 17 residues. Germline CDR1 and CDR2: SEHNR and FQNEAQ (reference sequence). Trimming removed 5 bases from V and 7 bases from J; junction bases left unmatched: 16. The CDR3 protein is CASSHPGTGVDVATQYF. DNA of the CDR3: TGTGCCAGCAGCCACCCCGGGACAGGGGTTGACGTTGCGACCCAGTACTTC.

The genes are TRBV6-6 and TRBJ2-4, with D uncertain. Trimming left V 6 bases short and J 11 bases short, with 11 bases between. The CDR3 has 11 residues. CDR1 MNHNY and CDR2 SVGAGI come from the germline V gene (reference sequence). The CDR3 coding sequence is TGTGCCAGCAGGAATCTCGAACTTCAGTACTTC. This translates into CASRNLELQYF.